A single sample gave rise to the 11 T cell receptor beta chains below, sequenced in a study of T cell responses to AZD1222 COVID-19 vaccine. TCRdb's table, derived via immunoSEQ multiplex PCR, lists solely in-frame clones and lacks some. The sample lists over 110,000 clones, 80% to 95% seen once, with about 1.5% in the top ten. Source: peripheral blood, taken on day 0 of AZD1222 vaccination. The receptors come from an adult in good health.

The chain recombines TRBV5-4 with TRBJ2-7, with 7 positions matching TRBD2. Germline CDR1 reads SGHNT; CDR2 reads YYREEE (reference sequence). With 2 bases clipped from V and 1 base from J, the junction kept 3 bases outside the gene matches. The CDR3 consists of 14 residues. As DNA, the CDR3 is TGTGCCAGCAGCTTAAGCGGGGCGTCCTACGAGCAGTACTTC. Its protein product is CASSLSGASYEQYF.

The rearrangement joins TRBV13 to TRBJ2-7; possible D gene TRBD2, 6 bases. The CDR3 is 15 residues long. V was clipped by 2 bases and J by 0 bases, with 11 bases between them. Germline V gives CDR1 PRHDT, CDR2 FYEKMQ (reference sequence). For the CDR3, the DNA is TGTGCCAGCAGCTTAACGGCGGGGAGCTCCTACGAGCAGTACTTC. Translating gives CASSLTAGSSYEQYF.

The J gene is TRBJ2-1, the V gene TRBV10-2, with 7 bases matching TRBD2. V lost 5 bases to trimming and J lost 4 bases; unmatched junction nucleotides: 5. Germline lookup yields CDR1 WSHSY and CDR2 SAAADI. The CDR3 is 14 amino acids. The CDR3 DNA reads TGCGCCAGCAGTCCTAGCGGAGGTTACAATGAGCAGTTCTTC. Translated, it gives CASSPSGGYNEQFF.

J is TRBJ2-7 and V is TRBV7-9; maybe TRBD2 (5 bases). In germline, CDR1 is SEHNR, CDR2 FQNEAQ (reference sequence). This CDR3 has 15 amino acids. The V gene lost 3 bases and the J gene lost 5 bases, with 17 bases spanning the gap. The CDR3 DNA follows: TGTGCCAGCAGCTTGCGAGGAGGTGTTGTGGACGAGCAGTACTTC. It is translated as CASSLRGGVVDEQYF.

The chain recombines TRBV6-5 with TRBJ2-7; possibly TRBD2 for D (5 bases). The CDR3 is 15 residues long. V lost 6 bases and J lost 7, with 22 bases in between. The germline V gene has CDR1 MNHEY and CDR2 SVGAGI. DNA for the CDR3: TGTGCCAGCAGCACACGCCTAAGGTCCACGGGGGAGCAGTACTTC. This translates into CASSTRLRSTGEQYF.

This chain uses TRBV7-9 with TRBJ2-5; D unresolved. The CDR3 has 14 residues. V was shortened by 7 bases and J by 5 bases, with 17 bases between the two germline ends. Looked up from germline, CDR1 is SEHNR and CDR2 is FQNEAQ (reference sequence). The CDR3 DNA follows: TGTGCCAGCACCAAACCCGGGCCCAGGGAGACCCAGTACTTC. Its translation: CASTKPGPRETQYF.

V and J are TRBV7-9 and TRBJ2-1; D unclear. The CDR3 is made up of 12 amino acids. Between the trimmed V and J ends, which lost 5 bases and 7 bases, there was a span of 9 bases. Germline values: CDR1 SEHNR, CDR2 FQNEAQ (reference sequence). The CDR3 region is CASSIRLNEQFF. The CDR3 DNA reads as TGTGCCAGCAGCATCCGCTTGAATGAGCAGTTCTTC.

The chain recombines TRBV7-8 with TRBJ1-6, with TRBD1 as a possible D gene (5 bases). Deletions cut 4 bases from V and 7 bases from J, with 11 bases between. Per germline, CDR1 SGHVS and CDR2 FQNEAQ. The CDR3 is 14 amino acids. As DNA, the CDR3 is TGTGCCAGCAGCTCCTACCGGGACAATTCACCCCTCCACTTT. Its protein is CASSSYRDNSPLHF.

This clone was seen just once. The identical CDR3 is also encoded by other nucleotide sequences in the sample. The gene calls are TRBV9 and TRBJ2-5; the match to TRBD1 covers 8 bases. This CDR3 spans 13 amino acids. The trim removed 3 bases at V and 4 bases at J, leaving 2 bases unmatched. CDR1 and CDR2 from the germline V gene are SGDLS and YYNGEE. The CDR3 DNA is TGTGCCAGCAGCGGACAGGGGCTAGAGACCCAGTACTTC. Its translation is CASSGQGLETQYF. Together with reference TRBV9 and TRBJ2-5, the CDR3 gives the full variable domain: DSGVTQTPKHLITATGQRVTLRCSPRSGDLSVYWYQQSLDQGLQFLIQYYNGEERAKGNILERFSAQQFPDLHSELNLSSLELGDSALYFCASSGQGLETQYFGPGTRLLVL.

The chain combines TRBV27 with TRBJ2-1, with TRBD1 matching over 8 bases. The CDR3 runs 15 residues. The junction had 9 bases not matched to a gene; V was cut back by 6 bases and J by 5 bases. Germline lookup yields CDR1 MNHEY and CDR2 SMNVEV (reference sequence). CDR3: CASRGVGQANNEQFF. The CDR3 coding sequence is TGTGCCAGCAGGGGGGTGGGACAGGCTAACAATGAGCAGTTCTTC.

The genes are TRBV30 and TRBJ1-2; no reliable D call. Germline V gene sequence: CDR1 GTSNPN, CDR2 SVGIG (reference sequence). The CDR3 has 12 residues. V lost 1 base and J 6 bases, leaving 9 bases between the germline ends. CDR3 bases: TGTGCCTGGAGTGGTGGCGCGCATGGCTACACCTTC. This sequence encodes CAWSGGAHGYTF.